The source of this T cell receptor beta chain is a study of CD4+ T cells in melanoma. Study-level results: In melanoma, neoantigen-specific CD4+ T cells reportedly differed in differentiation state. CD8+ T cell, macrophage and B cell function reportedly correlated with neoantigen-specific CD4+ T cells.

The repertoire was sequenced with immunoSEQ multiplex PCR; TCRdb's copy has only in-frame clones and lacks some. The sample lists over 45,000 clones; approximately 74% were seen once. Per germline, CDR1 KGHSH and CDR2 LQKENI. Trimming cost V 3 bases and J 5 bases, with 13 bases left between them. This CDR3 spans 14 amino acids. In this sample, this clone turned up a few times. Its specificity is not known. The sample was tumor tissue. This TCR was sampled from a human donor with melanoma. The V and J genes are TRBV18 and TRBJ2-5, with D unclear. For the CDR3, the DNA is TGTGCCAGCTCACCGTCGTCGGTTGGCGAGACCCAGTACTTC. It yields the protein CASSPSSVGETQYF.